This TCR beta chain emerged from a study of long-term antiretroviral therapy in people with HIV. Sequencing relied on immunoSEQ assay v3.0, run at survey level. The data were produced by immunoSEQ multiplex PCR, yet TCRdb's version contains in-frame clones alone and is incomplete. The sample contains roughly 15,000 clones, around 84% of which appear only once. Specimens held about 0.85-11 million cryopreserved PBMC prior to DNA extraction. This CDR3 contains 15 residues. Looked up from germline, CDR1 is KGHSH and CDR2 is LQKENI. V lost 2 bases, J lost 0 bases, and 10 bases lay in between. This clone showed up just once. Antigen: not known. Study-wide results and caveats: Dating from the mid-2000s to the late 2010s, the blood was possibly obtained under older ART regimens. The study collected no data on ART adherence, viral resistance or therapy changes.

This sample comprised unsorted PBMCs, obtained 0.1 years after starting antiretroviral therapy. The rearrangement links TRBV18 to TRBJ1-1; no definite D call. This sequence originates from a young man with HIV. CDR3 bases: TGTGCCAGCTCACCAGATCATAGGTTGAACACTGAAGCTTTCTTT. Translating gives CASSPDHRLNTEAFF.